Listed below are T cell receptor beta chains from one sample, sequenced in a study of shared clonotypes between healthy human individuals. This table comes from immunoSEQ multiplex PCR, and its TCRdb copy is limited to in-frame clones, with some not included. Here the sample spans approximately 2.5 million clones, 93% being singletons. The sample was naive CD4+ T cells from PBMCs. The source of these receptors is a man younger than 35 in good health. Some clones in this sample may be carry-over from other donors' samples. The CDR3 runs from the conserved cysteine through the conserved F or W. Each record gives: J gene, D gene, clone size, V gene, CDR3 DNA, CDR3 protein. The D gene is left open where the match is weak. Not every row has a clone size; where given, it reads once, few, many or a size class.

TRBJ2-1,.,once,TRBV27,TGTGCCAGCAGTTTATCGGCGGCAGCTTACAATGAGCAGTTCTTC,CASSLSAAAYNEQFF
TRBJ1-6,.,.,TRBV10-3,TGTGCCATCAGTGAGTCCCAGGGTGGGTCGTACAATTCACCCCTCCACTTT,CAISESQGGSYNSPLHF
TRBJ1-2,.,.,TRBV9,TGTGCCAGCAGCGTAGATCGGCTTACAGGGAACTATGGCTACACCTTC,CASSVDRLTGNYGYTF
TRBJ2-1,TRBD2,.,TRBV6-1,TGTGCCAGCAGTGCCCGGGGGGGGGCCCCCAATGAGCAGTTCTTC,CASSARGGAPNEQFF
TRBJ2-2,TRBD2,.,TRBV25-1,TGTGCCAGCAGTTCGTGGACTAGCGGCAACACCGGGGAGCTGTTTTTT,CASSSWTSGNTGELFF
TRBJ2-4,TRBD1,.,TRBV6-1,TGTGCCAGCAGTGGCACAGGGGGATTATGGTACTTC,CASSGTGGLWYF
TRBJ2-1,TRBD1,.,TRBV28,TGTGCCAGCAGTCCTCTCGGGACAGGTCAGTTCTTC,CASSPLGTGQFF
TRBJ1-2,.,.,TRBV5-6,TGTGCCAGCCGTATGATGCGGGGGGATACTAACTATGGCTACACCTTC,CASRMMRGDTNYGYTF
TRBJ1-2,TRBD1,once,TRBV2,TGTGCCAGCATTAAGGACAGGGTTGAGGGTGGCTACACCTTC,CASIKDRVEGGYTF
TRBJ2-6,.,.,TRBV6-6,TGTGCCAGCACCCCAAACACAGCCCCTGGGGCCAACGTCCTGACTTTC,CASTPNTAPGANVLTF
TRBJ1-3,.,once,TRBV10-3,TGTGCCATCAGTGGACGCATCTCTGGAAACACCATATATTTT,CAISGRISGNTIYF
TRBJ1-5,.,.,TRBV27,TGTGCCAGCAGTTCCCCCCCGACGGATATATTCAATCAGCCCCAGCATTTT,CASSSPPTDIFNQPQHF
TRBJ2-2,.,.,TRBV11-2,TGTGCCAGCAGCTTAGATCTGGGCGGGGAGCTGTTTTTT,CASSLDLGGELFF
TRBJ1-4,TRBD1,.,TRBV5-1,TGCGCCAGCAGCTCCGGGGACAGGGGGCGAGAAAAACTGTTTTTT,CASSSGDRGREKLFF
TRBJ2-5,.,once,TRBV5-1,TGCGCCAGCAGCTTGACCCTTTGGGGCAGTGAGGAGACCCAGTACTTC,CASSLTLWGSEETQYF
TRBJ2-2,.,.,TRBV4-1,TGCGCCAGCAGCCAAGGGACACGGGGGCGGACCGGGGAGCTGTTTTTT,CASSQGTRGRTGELFF
TRBJ1-6,.,.,TRBV30,TGTGCCTGGGGTTCAGGGTTAGGTTCACCCCTCCACTTT,CAWGSGLGSPLHF